In this sample, the clone carrying this T cell receptor beta chain turned up once. Germline V gene lookup returns CDR1 MNHEY and CDR2 SMNVEV (reference sequence). V lost 6 bases to trimming and J lost 3 bases; unmatched junction nucleotides: 9. The CDR3 loop spans 15 amino acids. This sample was taken from a study of CD8 T cells in Susac syndrome. cDNA came from approximately 0.5 to 1 ug RNA primed by random hexamers. Amplification of TCR beta CDR3 across 54 Vbeta and 13 Jbeta was performed with immunoSEQ multiplex PCR. TCRdb processed the immunoSEQ multiplex PCR reads anew with MiXCR; each CDR3 protein has one entry. The table records some 150,000 distinct CDR3 sequences, just under 95% of them present only once. In blood CD8+ and CD4+ T cells, TCR beta underwent sequencing. The multiple sclerosis controls, all treatment-naive patients, had relapsing-remitting disease that was stable or active. Bulk CD8+ and CD4+ cells came from magnetic negative isolation; CD8+ TEMRA by FACS.

What was sequenced was CD8+ T cells from PBMCs. This receptor was identified in a human donor with multiple sclerosis. This rearrangement joins TRBV27 to TRBJ2-7; 9 bases map to TRBD1. The DNA of the CDR3 is TGTGCCAGCAGGACGTGGGGACAGGGTCGCTACGAGCAGTACTTC. Translation gives CASRTWGQGRYEQYF.